The 32 T cell receptor beta chains reported below all come from one sample, sequenced in a study of molecular identifiers for immune sequencing clone quantification. TCRdb analysed the PCR reads with MiXCR anew, one entry per CDR3 protein. Of about 65,000 distinct CDR3 sequences listed, under 20% are singletons. The sequenced material came from naive CD8+ T cells from blood, with Jurkat cell RNA spiked in. Subset in this sample: FACS-sorted CD8+CD4-CCR7+CD45RA+ naive T cells. These receptors came from a human donor in good health. Some libraries in this study had Jurkat cell RNA spiked in.

This clonotype showed up many times. This chain uses TRBV11-2 with TRBJ2-3; 13 bases are a match to TRBD2. Germline V gives CDR1 SGHAT, CDR2 FQNNGV. Germline trimming cut 5 bases from V and 3 bases from J; bases unmatched to any gene: 2. The CDR3 covers 15 residues. The CDR3, as DNA: TGTGCCAGCAGCACTAGCGGGAGGGGGACAGATACGCAGTATTTT. This sequence encodes CASSTSGRGTDTQYF.

To note about this clonotype: With a much larger clone just one base away, this may be a read error. J is TRBJ2-7 and V is TRBV20-1; the match to TRBD2 covers 9 bases. J gave up 1 base and V 0 bases, and 4 bases lay outside the gene matches. Germline CDR1 is DFQATT and CDR2 is SNEGSKA (reference sequence). The CDR3 spans 15 residues. The CDR3 DNA follows: TGCAGTGCTAGAGACTTAGCGGGAGCGTCCTACGAGCAGTACTTC. Protein sequence: CSARDLAGASYEQYF.

The chain links TRBV19 to TRBJ2-1; 13 positions match TRBD2. The germline CDR1 and CDR2 sequences are LNHDA and SQIVND (reference sequence). This CDR3 comprises 19 residues. The V and J ends lost 9 bases and 4 bases, in that order; junction bases with no gene match: 18. The CDR3 nucleotides read TGTGCCAGCACCATCGGACTAGCGGGAGTCCACCCCTCTTACAATGAGCAGTTCTTC. This sequence encodes CASTIGLAGVHPSYNEQFF.

This clonotype was recorded at least ten times. V usage is TRBV28 and J usage is TRBJ2-3, with 12 positions matching TRBD2. This CDR3 contains 19 residues. Germline V gives CDR1 MDHEN, CDR2 SYDVKM. The junction had 11 bases not matched to a gene; V was cut back by 2 bases and J by 2 bases. The CDR3 nucleotides are TGTGCCAGCAGTTTACGGACTAGCGGGAACTTTATTTTCACAGATACGCAGTATTTT. Its protein product is CASSLRTSGNFIFTDTQYF.

The rearrangement links TRBV19 to TRBJ2-7; TRBD2 agrees at 7 bases. Looked up from germline, CDR1 is LNHDA and CDR2 is SQIVND (reference sequence). The CDR3 length is 13 residues. The V and J ends lost 6 bases and 2 bases, in that order; junction bases with no gene match: 4. CDR3 DNA: TGTGCCAGTAGGGGGACTATACCCTACGAGCAGTACTTC. Its protein is CASRGTIPYEQYF. Full variable domain (rest looked up from reference TRBV19 and TRBJ2-7): DGGITQSPKYLFRKEGQNVTLSCEQNLNHDAMYWYRQDPGQGLRLIYYSQIVNDFQKGDIAEGYSVSREKKESFPLTVTSAQKNPTAFYLCASRGTIPYEQYFGPGTRLTVT.

This clonotype was detected ten times or more. The chain carries TRBV29-1 and TRBJ2-5; no reliable D call. Germline loops: CDR1 SQVTM, CDR2 ANQGSEA. The CDR3 is made up of 14 amino acids. V lost 0 bases and J lost 5, with 13 bases in between. The CDR3 loop is CSVEEPRQEETQYF. DNA of the CDR3: TGCAGCGTTGAAGAACCGAGGCAGGAGGAGACCCAGTACTTC.

This clonotype was seen many times. In nucleotides, the CDR3 is TGTGCCAGCACCGCAGGGTCAGATACGCAGTATTTT. Protein product: CASTAGSDTQYF. The rearrangement uses TRBV12-3 or TRBV12-4 and TRBJ2-3; D possibly corresponds to TRBD1 (5 bases). The V end lost 7 bases, the J end lost 4 bases, and 9 bases lay between the germline ends. The CDR3 consists of 12 residues.

This clonotype was counted many times. The gene calls are TRBV4-3 and TRBJ1-2, with D possibly being TRBD1 (6 bases). The germline CDR1 and CDR2 sequences are LGHNA and YSLEER. The CDR3 is 15 amino acids. V was trimmed by 0 bases and J by 5 bases, leaving 13 bases between them. For the CDR3, the DNA is TGCGCCAGCAGCCAAGATATCGGGGGCGGATATGGCTACACCTTC. It yields the protein CASSQDIGGGYGYTF.

This clonotype occurred a few times. J is TRBJ2-7 and V is TRBV28, with 10 bases aligning to TRBD1. The V gene end was trimmed by 5 bases and the J gene end by 4 bases; junction bases not matched to a gene: 5. Looked up from germline, CDR1 is MDHEN and CDR2 is SYDVKM. The CDR3 loop spans 14 amino acids. DNA of the CDR3: TGTGCCAGCAGTCAGACAGGGGGCTTATACGAGCAGTACTTC. It translates to CASSQTGGLYEQYF.

The sample holds many counts of this clonotype. Mismatch with germline at one junction end may stem from a read error. Here the CDR3 reads CASGQGGLVTYNEQFF. The CDR3 DNA reads as TGCGCCAGCGGCCAAGGGGGACTAGTCACCTACAATGAGCAGTTCTTC. The rearrangement joins TRBV4-3 to TRBJ2-1, with 8 bases matching TRBD2. From germline, CDR1 is LGHNA and CDR2 YSLEER. This CDR3 region has 16 residues.

This clonotype was seen ten or more times. The chain is built from TRBV11-1 and TRBJ1-5, with TRBD1 matching 7 bases. The CDR3 length is 16 residues. CDR1 and CDR2 (germline): SGHAT, FQDESV (reference sequence). V lost 5 bases to trimming and J lost 5 bases; unmatched junction nucleotides: 12. The CDR3 spells CASSPGGAGKDQPQHF. The CDR3 DNA follows: TGTGCCAGCAGCCCAGGGGGGGCCGGGAAGGATCAGCCCCAGCATTTT.

This clonotype was detected a few times. This chain connects TRBV20-1 to TRBJ1-1; D is perhaps TRBD1 (6 bases). V lost 2 bases to trimming and J lost 0 bases, with 19 bases between them. CDR3 size: 17 residues. From germline, CDR1 is DFQATT and CDR2 SNEGSKA (reference sequence). CDR3 region: CSARPAEGVALNTEAFF. CDR3 nucleotides: TGCAGTGCTAGACCCGCCGAGGGGGTAGCGCTGAACACTGAAGCTTTCTTT.

This clonotype showed up many times. The chain links TRBV27 to TRBJ2-2; the match to TRBD2 covers 11 bases. Per germline, CDR1 MNHEY and CDR2 SMNVEV (reference sequence). The trim removed 3 bases at V and 3 bases at J, leaving 6 bases unmatched. The CDR3 extends over 17 amino acids. CDR3 protein: CASSFTVAGGYTGELFF. DNA for the CDR3: TGTGCCAGCAGTTTTACCGTAGCGGGAGGGTACACCGGGGAGCTGTTTTTT.

This clonotype was seen ten or more times. The CDR3 loop is CASSGLSTDTQYF. CDR3 DNA: TGTGCCAGCAGTGGACTGAGCACAGATACGCAGTATTTT. The J gene is TRBJ2-3, the V gene TRBV2, with D unclear. Germline values: CDR1 SNHLY, CDR2 FYNNEI. The CDR3 sequence is 13 residues long. Trimming stripped 4 bases from V and 0 bases from J, with 5 bases between. Supplemented by reference TRBV2 and TRBJ2-3, the full variable domain reads EPEVTQTPSHQVTQMGQEVILRCVPISNHLYFYWYRQILGQKVEFLVSFYNNEISEKSEIFDDQFSVERPDGSNFTLKIRSTKLEDSAMYFCASSGLSTDTQYFGPGTRLTVL.

A note on this clonotype: Since a much larger clone is just one base distant, this may be a read error. This chain joins TRBV2 and TRBJ1-5; the D gene is possibly TRBD1 (5 bases). The CDR3 is 15 amino acids. Germline CDR1 reads SNHLY; CDR2 reads FYNNEI. The DNA for the CDR3 is TGTGCCTGCAGTCCAGGGCGGACCGGCCATCAGCCCCAGCATTTT. Residues: CACSPGRTGHQPQHF.

This clonotype has a handful of counts. The genes are TRBV6-5 and TRBJ2-1, with D perhaps TRBD2 (6 bases). V gave up 2 bases and J gave up 6 bases, with 8 bases separating them. The CDR3 is made up of 13 amino acids. Germline V gene lookup returns CDR1 MNHEY and CDR2 SVGAGI. The CDR3 protein is CASSYTGVNEQFF. As DNA, the CDR3 is TGTGCCAGCAGTTACACGGGGGTCAATGAGCAGTTCTTC.

This clonotype was detected ten times or more. The chain has TRBV20-1 and TRBJ2-6; tentative D call: TRBD2 (6 bases). Germline CDR1 reads DFQATT; CDR2 reads SNEGSKA (reference sequence). The V gene lost 0 bases and the J gene lost 0 bases, with 21 bases spanning the gap. The CDR3 loop spans 20 amino acids. CDR3 amino acids: CSARDISAGWGSSGANVLTF. As DNA, the CDR3 is TGCAGTGCTAGAGATATTTCGGCGGGGTGGGGAAGCTCTGGGGCCAACGTCCTGACTTTC.

Many counts were recorded for this clonotype. The J gene is TRBJ2-7, the V gene TRBV4-3; TRBD1 is a possible D gene (5 bases). The germline gives CDR1 LGHNA, CDR2 YSLEER. V was shortened by 8 bases and J by 6 bases, with 23 bases between the two germline ends. This CDR3 spans 15 amino acids. In DNA, the CDR3 is TGCGCCAGCGGATCGACCCGGGCAGGGATCGGCGAGCAGTACTTC. Its translation: CASGSTRAGIGEQYF.

Concerning this clonotype itself: Just one base apart from a much larger clone, this may be a read error. The CDR3 end shows no conserved phenylalanine or tryptophan, and so a read error is likely. The gene calls are TRBV19 and TRBJ2-7; D call uncertain. CDR3 size: 12 residues. CDR1 and CDR2 (germline): LNHDA, SQIVND (reference sequence). Deletions cut 3 bases from V and 2 bases from J, with 5 bases between. The CDR3 bases are TGTGCCAGTAGTATTTCGCCCTACGAGCAGTACCTC. Its protein product is CASSISPYEQYL.

V and J are TRBV5-4 and TRBJ1-2, with D maybe TRBD1 (6 bases). The CDR3 loop spans 12 amino acids. The V gene lost 5 bases and the J gene lost 7 bases, with 12 bases spanning the gap. The germline V gene has CDR1 SGHNT and CDR2 YYREEE (reference sequence). The CDR3 nucleotides are TGTGCCAGCAGATGGGGGGCAGGTGGCTACACCTTC. As protein: CASRWGAGGYTF.

The chain combines TRBV4-1 with TRBJ2-7; TRBD2 aligns across 8 bases. With V trimmed by 0 bases and J by 3 bases, 4 bases remained unmatched. Germline-derived CDR1 and CDR2 are MGHRA and YSYEKL. The CDR3 spans 15 residues. The CDR3 DNA is TGCGCCAGCAGCCAAGATCGGGGGGGGTACTACGAGCAGTACTTC. Protein: CASSQDRGGYYEQYF.

This clonotype appeared many times. The V gene is TRBV4-3, the J gene TRBJ1-2; D unclear. The CDR3 is 17 residues long. The V end was cut by 0 bases, the J end by 2 bases, with 16 bases between. Germline V CDR1 and CDR2: LGHNA, YSLEER. The CDR3 here is CASSQEVEGAVNYGYTF. The CDR3, as DNA: TGCGCCAGCAGCCAAGAGGTGGAGGGTGCTGTCAACTATGGCTACACCTTC.

This clonotype was counted ten times or more. The gene calls are TRBV4-1 and TRBJ2-1, with TRBD2 matching over 9 bases. The CDR3 sequence is 17 residues long. Per germline, CDR1 MGHRA and CDR2 YSYEKL. The junction had 12 bases not matched to a gene; V was cut back by 0 bases and J by 9 bases. The CDR3 spells CASSQDGSGSPHGEQFF. The CDR3 nucleotides read TGCGCCAGCAGCCAAGATGGTAGCGGGAGCCCCCACGGTGAGCAGTTCTTC.

By sample fraction, this clonotype is medium-sized. V usage is TRBV6-5 and J usage is TRBJ2-3, with D perhaps TRBD1 (6 bases). The CDR3 consists of 15 residues. CDR1 MNHEY and CDR2 SVGAGI come from the germline V gene. The ends were cut back, 4 bases at V and 0 bases at J, with 11 bases in the middle. In nucleotides, the CDR3 is TGTGCCAGCAGTTCCACAGGGTTCAGCACAGATACGCAGTATTTT. It is translated as CASSSTGFSTDTQYF.

Worth noting for this clonotype: This may arise from a read error, as a much more abundant clone is one base away. This chain links TRBV14 with TRBJ2-1; D is unresolved. The V end lost 1 base, the J end lost 13 bases, and 14 bases lay between the germline ends. CDR1 and CDR2 (germline): SGHDN, FVKESK. The CDR3 is 13 residues long. Here the CDR3 reads CASSQGMATVQFF. The DNA for the CDR3 is TGTGCCAGCAGCCAAGGGATGGCAACCGTTCAGTTCTTC.

This clonotype was recorded a few times. The chain employs TRBV19 and TRBJ1-1; possible D gene TRBD1, 5 bases. The ends were cut back, 7 bases at V and 11 bases at J, with 14 bases in the middle. This CDR3 is built from 11 residues. Germline V gives CDR1 LNHDA, CDR2 SQIVND (reference sequence). The CDR3 loop is CASIQGSEAFF. CDR3 DNA sequence: TGTGCCAGTATCCAGGGAAGCGAGGCTTTCTTT.

This clonotype showed up many times. The rearrangement uses TRBV11-2 and TRBJ2-7; perhaps TRBD2 as D (5 bases). CDR1 is SGHAT and CDR2 is FQNNGV in the germline V gene. Trimming stripped 5 bases from V and 3 bases from J, with 11 bases between. The CDR3 consists of 13 residues. The CDR3 sequence is CASSPSGNYEQYF. The DNA for the CDR3 is TGTGCCAGCAGCCCTTCCGGGAACTACGAGCAGTACTTC.

This clonotype has at least ten counts. V usage is TRBV7-9 and J usage is TRBJ2-7; D is possibly TRBD1 (7 bases). V was trimmed by 7 bases and J by 0 bases, leaving 19 bases between them. Germline V gene sequence: CDR1 SEHNR, CDR2 FQNEAQ (reference sequence). The CDR3 runs to 16 residues. The CDR3 nucleotides are TGTGCCAGCACCACTAGGGCGGGACAGAGCTCCTACGAGCAGTACTTC. This codes for CASTTRAGQSSYEQYF.

This clonotype came up many times. This chain connects TRBV5-6 to TRBJ2-6; weak D call: TRBD1 (5 bases). This CDR3 has 16 amino acids. Deletions cut 5 bases from V and 0 bases from J, with 12 bases between. Per the germline V gene, CDR1 is SGHDT and CDR2 is YYEEEE. CDR3 residues: CASRTGRDSGANVLTF. CDR3 nucleotide sequence: TGTGCCAGCAGGACTGGCAGGGACTCTGGGGCCAACGTCCTGACTTTC.

This clonotype has at least ten counts. The chain uses TRBV29-1 and TRBJ2-1; 7 bases map to TRBD2. CDR1 is SQVTM, CDR2 ANQGSEA, per germline. CDR3 length: 15 amino acids. After removal of 6 bases from V and 8 bases from J, the junction contained 16 bases not matched to a gene. CDR3 DNA: TGCAGCGTCGTAGGAGTTGGCGGGAGAGTCGATGAGCAGTTCTTC. Translation: CSVVGVGGRVDEQFF.

This clonotype came up a few times. The chain couples TRBV6-6 to TRBJ2-7; D unresolved. Deletions cut 0 bases from V and 5 bases from J, with 8 bases between. The CDR3 is 13 amino acids. Germline loops: CDR1 MNHNY, CDR2 SVGAGI (reference sequence). CDR3 sequence reads: CASSYSLGNEQYF. The CDR3 nucleotides are TGTGCCAGCAGTTACTCTCTTGGCAACGAGCAGTACTTC.

This clonotype occurred many times. CDR3 in amino acids: CASSPSVGHSMLPQHF. The CDR3 DNA reads TGTGCCAGCAGTCCGAGTGTCGGACACTCAATGTTGCCCCAGCATTTT. The chain links TRBV27 to TRBJ1-5, with D perhaps TRBD1 (5 bases). This CDR3 comprises 16 residues. With 5 bases removed from V and 9 bases from J, the gap between germline ends came to 23 bases. Germline CDR1 and CDR2: MNHEY and SMNVEV (reference sequence).